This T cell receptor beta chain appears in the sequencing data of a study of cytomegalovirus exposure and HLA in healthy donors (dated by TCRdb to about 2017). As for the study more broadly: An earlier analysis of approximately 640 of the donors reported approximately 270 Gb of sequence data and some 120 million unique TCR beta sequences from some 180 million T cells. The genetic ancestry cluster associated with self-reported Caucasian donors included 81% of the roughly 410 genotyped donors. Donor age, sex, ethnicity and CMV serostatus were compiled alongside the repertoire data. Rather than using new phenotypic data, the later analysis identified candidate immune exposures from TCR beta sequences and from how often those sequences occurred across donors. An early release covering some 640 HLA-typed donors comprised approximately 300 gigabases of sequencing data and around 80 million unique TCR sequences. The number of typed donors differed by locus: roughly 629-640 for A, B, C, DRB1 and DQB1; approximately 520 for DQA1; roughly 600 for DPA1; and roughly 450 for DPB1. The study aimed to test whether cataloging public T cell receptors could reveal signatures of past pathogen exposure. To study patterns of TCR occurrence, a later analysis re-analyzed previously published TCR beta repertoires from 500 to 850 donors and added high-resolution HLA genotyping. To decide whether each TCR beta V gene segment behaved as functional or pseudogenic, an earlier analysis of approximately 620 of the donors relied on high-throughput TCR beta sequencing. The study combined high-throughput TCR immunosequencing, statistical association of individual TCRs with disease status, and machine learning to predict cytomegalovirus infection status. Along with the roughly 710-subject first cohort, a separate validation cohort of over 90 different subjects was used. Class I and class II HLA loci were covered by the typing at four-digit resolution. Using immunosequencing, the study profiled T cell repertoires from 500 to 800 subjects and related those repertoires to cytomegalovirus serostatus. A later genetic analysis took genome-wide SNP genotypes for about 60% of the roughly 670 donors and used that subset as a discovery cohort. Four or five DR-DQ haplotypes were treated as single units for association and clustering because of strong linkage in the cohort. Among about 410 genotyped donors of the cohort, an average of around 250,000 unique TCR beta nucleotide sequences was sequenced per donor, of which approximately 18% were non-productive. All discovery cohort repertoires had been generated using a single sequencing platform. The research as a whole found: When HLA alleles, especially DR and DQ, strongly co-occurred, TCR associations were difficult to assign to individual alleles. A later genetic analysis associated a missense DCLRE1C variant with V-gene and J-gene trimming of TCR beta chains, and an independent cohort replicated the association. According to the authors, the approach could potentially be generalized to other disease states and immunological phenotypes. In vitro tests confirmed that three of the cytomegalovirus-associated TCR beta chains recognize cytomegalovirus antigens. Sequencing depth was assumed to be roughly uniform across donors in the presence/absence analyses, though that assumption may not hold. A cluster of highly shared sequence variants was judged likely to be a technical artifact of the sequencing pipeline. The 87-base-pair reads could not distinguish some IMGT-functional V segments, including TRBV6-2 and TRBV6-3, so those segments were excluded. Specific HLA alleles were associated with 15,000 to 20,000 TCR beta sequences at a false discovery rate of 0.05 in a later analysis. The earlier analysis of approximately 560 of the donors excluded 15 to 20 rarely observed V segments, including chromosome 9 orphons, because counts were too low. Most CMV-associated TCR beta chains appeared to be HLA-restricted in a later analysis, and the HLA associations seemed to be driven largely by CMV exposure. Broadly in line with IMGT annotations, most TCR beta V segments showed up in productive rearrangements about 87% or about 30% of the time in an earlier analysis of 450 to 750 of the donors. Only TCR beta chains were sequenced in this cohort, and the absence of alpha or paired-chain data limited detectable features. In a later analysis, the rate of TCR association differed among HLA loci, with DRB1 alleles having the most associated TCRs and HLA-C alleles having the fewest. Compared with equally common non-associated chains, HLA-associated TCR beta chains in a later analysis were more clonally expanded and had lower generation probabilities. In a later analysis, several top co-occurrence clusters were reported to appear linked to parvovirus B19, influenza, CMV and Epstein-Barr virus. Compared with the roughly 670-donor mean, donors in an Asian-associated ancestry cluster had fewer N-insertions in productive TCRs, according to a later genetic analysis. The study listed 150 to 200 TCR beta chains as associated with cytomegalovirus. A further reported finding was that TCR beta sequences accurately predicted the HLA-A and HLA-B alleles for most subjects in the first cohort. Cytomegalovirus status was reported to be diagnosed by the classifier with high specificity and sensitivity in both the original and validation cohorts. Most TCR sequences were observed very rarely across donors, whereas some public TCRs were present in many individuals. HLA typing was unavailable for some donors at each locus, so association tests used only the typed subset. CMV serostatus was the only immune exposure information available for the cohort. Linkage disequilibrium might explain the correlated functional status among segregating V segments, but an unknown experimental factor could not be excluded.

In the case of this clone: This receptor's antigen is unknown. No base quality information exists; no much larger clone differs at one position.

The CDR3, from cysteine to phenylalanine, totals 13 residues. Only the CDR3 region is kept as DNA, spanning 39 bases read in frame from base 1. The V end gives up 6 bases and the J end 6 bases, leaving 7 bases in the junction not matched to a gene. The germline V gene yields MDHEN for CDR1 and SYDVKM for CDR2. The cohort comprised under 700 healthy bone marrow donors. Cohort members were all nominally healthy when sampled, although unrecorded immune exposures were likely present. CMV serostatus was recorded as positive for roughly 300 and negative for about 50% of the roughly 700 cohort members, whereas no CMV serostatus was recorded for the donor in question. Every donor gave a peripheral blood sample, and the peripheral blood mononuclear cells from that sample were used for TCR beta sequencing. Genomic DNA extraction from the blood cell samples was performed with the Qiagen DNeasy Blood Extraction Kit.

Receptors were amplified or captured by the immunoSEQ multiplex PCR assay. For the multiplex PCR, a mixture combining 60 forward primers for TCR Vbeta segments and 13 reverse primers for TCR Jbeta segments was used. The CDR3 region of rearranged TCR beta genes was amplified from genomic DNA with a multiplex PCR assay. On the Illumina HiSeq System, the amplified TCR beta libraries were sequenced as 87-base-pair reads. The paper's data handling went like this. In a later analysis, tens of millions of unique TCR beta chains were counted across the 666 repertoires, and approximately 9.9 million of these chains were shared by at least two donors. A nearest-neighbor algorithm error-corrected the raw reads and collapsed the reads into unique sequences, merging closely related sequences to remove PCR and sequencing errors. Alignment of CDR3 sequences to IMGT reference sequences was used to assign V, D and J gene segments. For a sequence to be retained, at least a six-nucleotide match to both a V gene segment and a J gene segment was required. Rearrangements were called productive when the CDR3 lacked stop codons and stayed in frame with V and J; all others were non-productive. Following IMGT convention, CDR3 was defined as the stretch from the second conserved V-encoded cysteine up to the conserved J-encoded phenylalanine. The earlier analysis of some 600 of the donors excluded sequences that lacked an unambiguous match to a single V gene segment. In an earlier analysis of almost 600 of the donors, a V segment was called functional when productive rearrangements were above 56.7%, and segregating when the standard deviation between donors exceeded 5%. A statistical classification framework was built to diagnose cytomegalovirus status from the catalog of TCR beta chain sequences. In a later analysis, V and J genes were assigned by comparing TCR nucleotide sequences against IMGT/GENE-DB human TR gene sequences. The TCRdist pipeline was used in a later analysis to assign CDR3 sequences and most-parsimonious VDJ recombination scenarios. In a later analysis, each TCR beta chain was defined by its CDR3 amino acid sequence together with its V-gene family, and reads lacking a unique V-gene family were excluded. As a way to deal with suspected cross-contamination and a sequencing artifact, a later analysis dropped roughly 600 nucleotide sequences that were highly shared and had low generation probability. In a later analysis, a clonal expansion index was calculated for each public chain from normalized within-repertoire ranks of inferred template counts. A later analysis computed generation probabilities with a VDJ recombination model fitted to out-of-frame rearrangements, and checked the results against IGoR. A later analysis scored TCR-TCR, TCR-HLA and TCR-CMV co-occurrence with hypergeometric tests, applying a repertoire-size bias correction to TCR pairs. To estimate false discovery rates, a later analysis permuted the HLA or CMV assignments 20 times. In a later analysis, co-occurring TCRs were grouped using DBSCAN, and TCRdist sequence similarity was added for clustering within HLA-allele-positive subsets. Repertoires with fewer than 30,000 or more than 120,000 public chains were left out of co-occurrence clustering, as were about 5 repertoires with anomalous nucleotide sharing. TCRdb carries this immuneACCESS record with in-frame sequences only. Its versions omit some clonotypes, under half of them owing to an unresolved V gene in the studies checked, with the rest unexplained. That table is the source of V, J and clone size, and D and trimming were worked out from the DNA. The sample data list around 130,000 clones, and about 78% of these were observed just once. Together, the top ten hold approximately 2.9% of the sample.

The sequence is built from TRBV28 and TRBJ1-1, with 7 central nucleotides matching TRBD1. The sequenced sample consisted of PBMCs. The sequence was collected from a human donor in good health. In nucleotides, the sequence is TGTGCCAGCAGGGGGACAGCTACCTCTGAAGCTTTCTTT. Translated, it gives CASRGTATSEAFF.